Shown below are 19 T cell receptor beta chains from a single sample sequenced in a study of vaccination and CD4 T cells after COVID-19. Their antigens are not known. With the Oncomine TCR Beta short-read assay, DNA from cultured CD4+ T cells was sequenced. TCRdb reprocessed the PCR reads with MiXCR, giving one entry per CDR3 protein. The sample has some 10,000 distinct CDR3 sequences; under 35% are singletons. The treatment is: approximately nine-day PBMC culture with coronavirus spike peptide pools or control peptides (ViraFEST assay). Material for sequencing was cultured CD4+ T cells from blood. These receptors came from a human donor with COVID-19.

Notes on this clonotype: The germline gene is not matched at one end of the junction; a read error may be the cause. The V gene is TRBV7-9, the J gene TRBJ2-7; no reliable D call. The CDR3 has 15 amino acids. CDR1 and CDR2 from the germline V gene are SEHNR and FQNEAQ (reference sequence). CDR3 sequence reads: CASSLASRGGSEQYF. CDR3 DNA sequence: TGCGCCAGCAGCTTGGCTTCACGAGGTGGTAGCGAGCAGTACTTC.

This clonotype occurred a few times. The chain joins TRBV20-1 to TRBJ2-3; D gene ambiguous. This CDR3 spans 13 amino acids. CDR1 and CDR2 (germline): DFQATT, SNEGSKA (reference sequence). The germline V and J ends were trimmed by 5 bases and 1 base, with 10 bases remaining between them. CDR3 loop: CSAPARGTDTQYF. The DNA for the CDR3 is TGCAGTGCTCCCGCTAGGGGCACAGATACGCAGTATTTT.

V and J are TRBV4-2 and TRBJ1-1; D ambiguous. Trimming took off 0 bases at V and 5 bases at J, with 7 bases between the two ends. Germline V gene sequence: CDR1 LGHNA, CDR2 YNFKEQ. The CDR3 contains 13 residues. The CDR3 DNA follows: TGTGCCAGCAGCCAAGAGCGCCAGACTGAAGCTTTCTTT. This gives the protein CASSQERQTEAFF.

This chain joins TRBV6-2 or TRBV6-3 and TRBJ1-2; 9 bases are shared with TRBD1. The CDR3 covers 14 residues. From germline, CDR1 is MNHEY and CDR2 SVGEGT. V trimming: 6 bases; J trimming: 4 bases; junction bases outside the gene matches: 6. The DNA for the CDR3 is TGTGCCAGCAGAGCGGGACAGGGTGCCTATGGCTACACCTTC. It is translated as CASRAGQGAYGYTF.

This clonotype was seen a single time. V usage is TRBV5-8 and J usage is TRBJ2-5, with a possible D match to TRBD2 (6 bases). In germline, CDR1 is SGHTS, CDR2 YDEGEE. The CDR3 is made up of 16 amino acids. The V end was cut by 5 bases, the J end by 3 bases, with 20 bases between. CDR3 in amino acids: CASRVWPGTGEETQYF. Written as DNA, the CDR3 is TGTGCCAGCAGGGTCTGGCCCGGGACGGGAGAAGAGACCCAGTACTTC.

This chain uses TRBV6-1 with TRBJ2-5, with D perhaps matching TRBD1 or TRBD2 (7 bases each). CDR3 size: 15 residues. V was trimmed by 8 bases and J by 4 bases, leaving 20 bases between them. Germline lookup yields CDR1 MNHNS and CDR2 SASEGT. CDR3 DNA sequence: TGTGCCAGCCAGGGGGGGCGGGGATTGAGAGAGACCCAGTACTTC. Translating it yields CASQGGRGLRETQYF.

This clonotype was observed a handful of times. This chain connects TRBV7-2 to TRBJ1-2; D unresolved. CDR3 length: 16 residues. Trimming left V 1 base short and J 5 bases short, with 17 bases between. The germline CDR1 and CDR2 sequences are SGHTA and FQGNSA. CDR3 DNA: TGTGCCAGCAGCTTAGAAGGTACAGCGTCAACATATGGCTACACCTTC. Translating it yields CASSLEGTASTYGYTF.

This clonotype is deemed large. This chain connects TRBV6-1 to TRBJ1-2, with D maybe TRBD1 (6 bases). Trimming cost V 6 bases and J 6 bases, with 14 bases left between them. This CDR3 has 13 amino acids. Germline V CDR1 and CDR2: MNHNS, SASEGT. The CDR3 loop reads CASSRRGGDGYTF. The CDR3 nucleotides are TGTGCCAGCAGCCGGAGGGGGGGCGATGGCTACACCTTC.

The V gene is TRBV6-1, the J gene TRBJ2-7; 9 nucleotides match TRBD1. In germline, CDR1 is MNHNS, CDR2 SASEGT. J was trimmed by 6 bases and V by 2 bases; bases with no gene match: 11. This CDR3 contains 16 residues. The CDR3 loop is CASSERLTGTGSEQYF. The CDR3 DNA reads TGTGCCAGCAGTGAAAGGCTGACCGGGACAGGGAGCGAGCAGTACTTC.

This chain links TRBV11-1 with TRBJ2-1; D may be TRBD2 (6 bases). V lost 0 bases and J lost 0, with 12 bases in between. This CDR3 spans 17 amino acids. Germline V gene lookup returns CDR1 SGHAT and CDR2 FQDESV (reference sequence). DNA of the CDR3: TGTGCCAGCAGCTTAGCGTCTCGGGGGAACTCCTACAATGAGCAGTTCTTC. Encoded protein: CASSLASRGNSYNEQFF.

This clonotype has just a few counts. V and J are TRBV7-9 and TRBJ1-1, with TRBD1 identical over 9 bases. The germline V gene encodes CDR1 SEHNR and CDR2 FQNEAQ (reference sequence). The CDR3 consists of 15 residues. V lost 5 bases to trimming and J lost 4 bases; unmatched junction nucleotides: 8. CDR3 nucleotides: TGTGCCAGCAGCCCGATCGGGACAGGGATCACTGAAGCTTTCTTT. Its translation is CASSPIGTGITEAFF.

This clonotype occurred a few times. Germline and junction disagree at one end, which may indicate a read error. The V call is TRBV11-2, the J call TRBJ2-7, with D possibly matching TRBD1 (5 bases). The CDR3 length is 14 residues. Germline V gene lookup returns CDR1 SGHAT and CDR2 FQNNGV. CDR3 loop: CASSIDRPPYEQYF. The CDR3 nucleotides are TGTGCCAGCAGCATAGACAGACCCCCCTACGAGCAGTACTTC. Full variable domain (missing parts from reference TRBV11-2 and TRBJ2-7): EAGVAQSPRYKIIEKRQSVAFWCNPISGHATLYWYQQILGQGPKLLIQFQNNGVVDDSQLPKDRFSAERLKGVDSTLKIQPAKLEDSAVYLCASSIDRPPYEQYFGPGTRLTVT.

Comment on this clonotype: One end of the junction does not line up with germline, which may come from a read error. The genes are TRBV5-6 and TRBJ2-7; a possible D gene is TRBD2 (5 bases). The CDR3 spans 14 residues. Germline-derived CDR1 and CDR2 are SGHDT and YYEEEE. CDR3 amino acids: CASSLVRGWNEQYF. CDR3 nucleotides: TGTGCCAGCAGTTTGGTCCGGGGTTGGAACGAGCAGTACTTC.

This rearrangement joins TRBV7-9 to TRBJ2-1; the D gene is possibly TRBD1 (6 bases). The CDR3 sequence is 14 residues long. V was shortened by 7 bases and J by 7 bases, with 17 bases between the two germline ends. Germline assignment: CDR1 SEHNR and CDR2 FQNEAQ (reference sequence). The CDR3 DNA sequence: TGTGCCAGCATCGAGGGGGTTTCGGAGAATGAGCAGTTCTTC. The encoded protein is CASIEGVSENEQFF.

The V and J genes are TRBV27 and TRBJ2-1; TRBD2 aligns across 12 bases. Germline V gene data show CDR1 as MNHEY and CDR2 as SMNVEV (reference sequence). The J segment lost 7 bases and the V segment lost 3 bases, leaving 7 bases of the junction unmatched. This CDR3 region has 16 residues. The CDR3 DNA sequence: TGTGCCAGCAGTTTTTCTAGCGGGGGGGCCGGAAATGAGCAGTTCTTC. Its translation is CASSFSSGGAGNEQFF.

The chain recombines TRBV28 with TRBJ2-5; D could derive from TRBD1 or TRBD2 (5 bases each). CDR1 is MDHEN and CDR2 is SYDVKM in the germline V gene. The CDR3 has 12 amino acids. V shed 9 bases and J shed 5 bases, with 13 bases lying between them. The DNA of the CDR3 is TGTGCCAGTATCGGGGCAAAGGAGACCCAGTACTTC. This codes for CASIGAKETQYF.

This clonotype was seen a handful of times. V usage is TRBV6-1 and J usage is TRBJ1-6, with D perhaps matching TRBD1 (6 bases). This CDR3 has 15 residues. Germline CDR1 and CDR2: MNHNS and SASEGT. V gave up 6 bases and J gave up 7 bases, with 16 bases separating them. The CDR3 protein is CASRPSRGPNSPLHF. DNA of the CDR3: TGTGCCAGCAGGCCCTCCAGGGGACCAAATTCACCCCTCCACTTT.

The V call is TRBV18, the J call TRBJ2-2; 7 positions match TRBD1. CDR3 length: 15 amino acids. Germline trimming cut 6 bases from V and 0 bases from J; bases unmatched to any gene: 4. Germline V gives CDR1 KGHSH, CDR2 LQKENI. The CDR3 sequence is CASSPTGTNTGELFF. The CDR3 DNA is TGTGCCAGCTCCCCGACAGGGACGAACACCGGGGAGCTGTTTTTT.

The chain joins TRBV10-2 to TRBJ1-5, with D possibly being TRBD1 (5 bases). The CDR3 is 17 residues long. Germline V gene lookup returns CDR1 WSHSY and CDR2 SAAADI. Trimming took off 0 bases at V and 0 bases at J, with 12 bases between the two ends. The CDR3 region is CASSESTGGSSNQPQHF. CDR3 DNA: TGCGCCAGCAGTGAGTCGACTGGGGGAAGTAGCAATCAGCCCCAGCATTTT.